These 15 T cell receptor beta chains were all obtained from the same sample, sequenced in a study of beta chain features in type 1 diabetes. Every bit of the isolated RNA underwent reverse transcription, so sequencing read expressed TCRB transcripts. Using immunoSEQ multiplex PCR, the repertoire was profiled, and TCRdb retains in-frame clones only, with some absent. In the table there are more than 300,000 clones, less than 10% of which are singletons. Sequenced sample: central memory CD4+ T cells from blood. The receptor source for this set is a woman in her late teens or twenties in good health.

This clone was counted ten times or more. The rearrangement joins TRBV10-3 to TRBJ2-4; the match to TRBD2 covers 9 bases. The CDR3 contains 18 residues. With V trimmed by 2 bases and J by 0 bases, 8 bases remained unmatched. Germline loops: CDR1 ENHRY, CDR2 SYGVKD. CDR3 DNA: TGTGCCATCAGTGAGGGACTAGCGTCGCGATTAGCCAAAAACATTCAGTACTTC. Amino acids: CAISEGLASRLAKNIQYF.

In this sample, this clone turned up a few times. The chain employs TRBV19 and TRBJ2-1; a weak D match, TRBD1 (5 bases). CDR1 and CDR2 (germline): LNHDA, SQIVND (reference sequence). Trimming cost V 5 bases and J 2 bases, with 13 bases left between them. CDR3 length equals 15 residues. CDR3 loop: CASSLGHSPYNEQFF. The CDR3 nucleotides are TGTGCCAGTAGTTTAGGACACTCCCCCTACAATGAGCAGTTCTTC.

This clone was detected a few times. The junction shows a germline mismatch at one end, possibly a read error. For the CDR3, the DNA is TGTGCCATCAGGGAGGACTCCGACAATGAGCAGTTCTTC. Its protein is CAIREDSDNEQFF. The V gene is TRBV10-3, the J gene TRBJ2-1; weak D call: TRBD2 (5 bases). The CDR3 covers 13 residues. Germline V gene data show CDR1 as ENHRY and CDR2 as SYGVKD.

As for this clone: The junction differs from germline at one of its ends, possibly a read error. The J gene is TRBJ1-5, the V gene TRBV28; 8 bases agree with TRBD1. CDR3 length: 15 amino acids. Germline-derived CDR1 and CDR2 are MDHEN and SYDVKM. The CDR3 sequence is CAGSSGQGGNQPQHF. Written as DNA, the CDR3 is TGTGCCGGCAGTAGCGGACAGGGCGGCAATCAGCCCCAGCATTTT. The whole variable domain, filled in from reference TRBV28 and TRBJ1-5, reads DVKVTQSSRYLVKRTGEKVFLECVQDMDHENMFWYRQDPGLGLRLIYFSYDVKMKEKGDIPEGYSVSREKKERFSLILESASTNQTSMYLCAGSSGQGGNQPQHFGDGTRLSIL.

This clone was recorded a few times. Written as DNA, the CDR3 is TGTGCCAGCAGGATACAGGGCGCGAACACTGAAGCTTTCTTT. Protein: CASRIQGANTEAFF. The chain is built from TRBV28 and TRBJ1-1; D possibly corresponds to TRBD1 (6 bases). CDR3 size: 14 residues. Per the germline V gene, CDR1 is MDHEN and CDR2 is SYDVKM. V lost 6 bases, J lost 1 base, and 12 bases lay in between.

This clone was counted a few times. The chain is built from TRBV5-6 and TRBJ2-1; D gene unclear. Germline loops: CDR1 SGHDT, CDR2 YYEEEE. Trimming pared 2 bases from V and 9 bases from J, leaving 6 bases between. The CDR3 extends over 11 amino acids. CDR3 residues: CASSFVSEQFF. CDR3 coding DNA: TGTGCCAGCAGCTTTGTTTCTGAGCAGTTCTTC.

The genes are TRBV11-3 and TRBJ2-1, with 9 nucleotides matching TRBD1. Germline V gene lookup returns CDR1 SGHNT and CDR2 YENEEA. Trimming cost V 5 bases and J 6 bases; bases outside gene matches: 5. This CDR3 is built from 14 residues. The CDR3 nucleotides read TGTGCCAGCAGCCCCGGACAGGGGCTCAATGAGCAGTTCTTC. Protein: CASSPGQGLNEQFF.

This clone has just a few counts. This rearrangement joins TRBV18 to TRBJ2-2, with D perhaps matching TRBD1 (6 bases). Trimming pared 3 bases from V and 6 bases from J, leaving 11 bases between. Germline CDR1 KGHSH, CDR2 LQKENI. The CDR3 has 14 amino acids. CDR3 nucleotide sequence: TGTGCCAGCTCACCGAATAACAGGGCCGGGGAGCTGTTTTTT. This codes for CASSPNNRAGELFF.

This clone was seen a handful of times. The chain is built from TRBV5-6 and TRBJ1-2; D possibly corresponds to TRBD1 (6 bases). Trimming pared 0 bases from V and 4 bases from J, leaving 13 bases between. The CDR3 has 15 amino acids. CDR1 and CDR2 (germline): SGHDT, YYEEEE. This chain's CDR3 is CASSLALSGVYGYTF. The CDR3 nucleotides read TGTGCCAGCAGCTTGGCTTTGTCAGGGGTCTATGGCTACACCTTC. Complete variable domain (other parts from reference TRBV5-6 and TRBJ1-2): DAGVTQSPTHLIKTRGQQVTLRCSPKSGHDTVSWYQQALGQGPQFIFQYYEEEERQRGNFPDRFSGHQFPNYSSELNVNALLLGDSALYLCASSLALSGVYGYTFGSGTRLTVV.

V and J are TRBV18 and TRBJ1-2; D perhaps matches TRBD1 (5 bases). This CDR3 spans 12 amino acids. Germline CDR1 is KGHSH and CDR2 is LQKENI. V lost 5 bases and J 4 bases, leaving 8 bases between the germline ends. CDR3: CASSADSYGYTF. CDR3 nucleotide sequence: TGTGCCAGCTCAGCAGACAGCTATGGCTACACCTTC.

The J gene is TRBJ2-1, the V gene TRBV19; 10 bases fit TRBD2. V gave up 1 base and J gave up 8 bases; unmatched junction bases: 8. In germline, CDR1 is LNHDA, CDR2 SQIVND (reference sequence). The CDR3 totals 16 residues. The CDR3 DNA reads as TGTGCCAGTAGTATAGGGGCTAGCGGGAGTATCTATGAGCAGTTCTTC. Encoded protein: CASSIGASGSIYEQFF.

This clone was observed a few times. V gene TRBV11-3 combines with J gene TRBJ2-2; D is unclear. The CDR3 loop spans 12 amino acids. The ends were cut back, 4 bases at V and 6 bases at J, with 6 bases in the middle. Germline assignment: CDR1 SGHNT and CDR2 YENEEA. The CDR3 here is CASSSPSGELFF. In nucleotides, the CDR3 is TGTGCCAGCAGCTCCCCGTCCGGGGAGCTGTTTTTT.

At least ten counts were recorded for this clone. The gene calls are TRBV28 and TRBJ1-2; D gene unclear. The CDR3 length is 16 residues. Trimming took off 1 base at V and 8 bases at J, with 20 bases between the two ends. Germline CDR1 and CDR2: MDHEN and SYDVKM. The CDR3 region has the DNA TGTGCCAGCAGTTTATTCTTGTCCCACGGTGGACGAGGCTACACCTTC. Translated: CASSLFLSHGGRGYTF.

The V call is TRBV18, the J call TRBJ2-1; 10 nucleotides agree with TRBD2. Germline V gene data show CDR1 as KGHSH and CDR2 as LQKENI. The CDR3 has 16 residues. The V segment lost 1 base and the J segment 6 bases; nucleotides outside the gene matches: 6. The CDR3 protein is CASSPLLAGDANEQFF. For the CDR3, the DNA is TGTGCCAGCTCACCACTCCTAGCGGGAGACGCCAATGAGCAGTTCTTC.

The rearrangement links TRBV2 to TRBJ2-3, with D perhaps TRBD2 (6 bases). Deletions cut 6 bases from V and 1 base from J, with 8 bases between. CDR1 SNHLY and CDR2 FYNNEI come from the germline V gene. The length of the CDR3 is 13 residues. This CDR3 is CASRTRRTDTQYF. The CDR3 nucleotides are TGTGCCAGCAGGACTAGACGCACAGATACGCAGTATTTT.